What follows are 15 T cell receptor beta chains derived from one specimen sequenced in a study of beta chain features in type 1 diabetes. Whole-study findings and limits: Among patients with Type 1 diabetes, TCRB CDR3s were moderately but significantly shorter in every one of the four CD4+ subsets.

The investigators reverse transcribed all of the isolated RNA, so they sequenced expressed TCRB transcripts. Only in-frame clones appear in the TCRdb table, and some are missing; sequencing was by immunoSEQ multiplex PCR. Among about 170,000 clones, approximately 8.1% were seen once, and the ten largest hold around 0.9%. Antigen specificity for these receptors is unknown. Source material: central memory CD4+ T cells from blood. These TCRs come from a middle-aged woman with type 1 diabetes.

V gene TRBV5-6 combines with J gene TRBJ1-4; D is unresolved. Germline values: CDR1 SGHDT, CDR2 YYEEEE. The CDR3 sequence is 15 residues long. V lost 4 bases, J lost 0 bases, and 10 bases lay in between. CDR3: CASSPQVATNEKLFF. The DNA of the CDR3 is TGTGCCAGCAGCCCGCAGGTTGCAACTAATGAAAAACTGTTTTTT.

This clone was seen more than once but under ten times. The CDR3: CASRPPGQGSDTQYF. DNA for the CDR3: TGTGCCAGCAGACCTCCGGGACAGGGCTCAGATACGCAGTATTTT. V and J are TRBV6-6 and TRBJ2-3, with 9 bases identical to TRBD1. The CDR3 contains 15 residues. Trimming cost V 6 bases and J 4 bases; bases outside gene matches: 8. CDR1 and CDR2 from the germline V gene are MNHNY and SVGAGI (reference sequence).

This chain connects TRBV2 to TRBJ1-2, with D unresolved. CDR3 length: 15 amino acids. Trimming removed 1 base from V and 8 bases from J, with 17 bases in between. Looked up from germline, CDR1 is SNHLY and CDR2 is FYNNEI. CDR3 nucleotides: TGTGCCAGCAGTGAAGGTCTAGAGGGTTCGGGAGGCTACACCTTC. Its translation is CASSEGLEGSGGYTF. The full variable domain, rest sourced from reference TRBV2 and TRBJ1-2, is EPEVTQTPSHQVTQMGQEVILRCVPISNHLYFYWYRQILGQKVEFLVSFYNNEISEKSEIFDDQFSVERPDGSNFTLKIRSTKLEDSAMYFCASSEGLEGSGGYTFGSGTRLTVV.

This clone has just a few counts. This CDR3 is CAIGPGQAKGQETQYF. The DNA for the CDR3 is TGTGCCATCGGTCCGGGACAAGCCAAGGGTCAAGAGACCCAGTACTTC. The chain is built from TRBV10-3 and TRBJ2-5; perhaps TRBD1 as D (6 bases). The germline V gene encodes CDR1 ENHRY and CDR2 SYGVKD. CDR3 size: 16 residues. V was shortened by 8 bases and J by 2 bases, with 21 bases between the two germline ends.

The chain employs TRBV9 and TRBJ1-1; perhaps TRBD1 as D (6 bases). The germline V gene encodes CDR1 SGDLS and CDR2 YYNGEE. The CDR3 totals 15 residues. V lost 4 bases and J lost 3, with 16 bases in between. CDR3 in DNA: TGTGCCAGCAGCCCAGCCCAGGGGCGACACACTGAAGCTTTCTTT. Its protein product is CASSPAQGRHTEAFF.

This clone was observed a few times. This chain joins TRBV7-2 and TRBJ2-3; D remains ambiguous. V dropped 4 bases and J dropped 2 bases, with 7 bases sitting between them. Germline V gene lookup returns CDR1 SGHTA and CDR2 FQGNSA. The CDR3 spans 13 residues. CDR3 amino acids: CASSSRPTDTQYF. DNA of the CDR3: TGTGCCAGCAGCTCCCGTCCCACAGATACGCAGTATTTT.

This chain joins TRBV6-1 and TRBJ2-3; 9 nucleotides match TRBD1. V lost 10 bases and J lost 6; bases outside the gene matches: 8. CDR3 length: 13 amino acids. Germline V lookup: CDR1 MNHNS, CDR2 SASEGT. The CDR3 sequence is CATQTGGSDTQYF. The CDR3 nucleotides read TGTGCCACCCAAACAGGGGGCAGCGATACGCAGTATTTT.

This clone occurred a few times. The chain combines TRBV19 with TRBJ1-2; possible D gene TRBD1, 6 bases. Trimming took off 8 bases at V and 2 bases at J, with 21 bases between the two ends. Looked up from germline, CDR1 is LNHDA and CDR2 is SQIVND (reference sequence). The CDR3 extends over 16 amino acids. As DNA, the CDR3 is TGTGCCAGTGCCTCCTATCGGACAGAAGTCAACTATGGCTACACCTTC. It codes for CASASYRTEVNYGYTF.

The chain has TRBV5-1 and TRBJ2-1; weak D call: TRBD1 (6 bases). CDR3 length equals 15 residues. The germline gives CDR1 SGHRS, CDR2 YFSETQ. Trimming stripped 4 bases from V and 5 bases from J, with 16 bases between. DNA for the CDR3: TGCGCCAGCAGCAGGCGGCCAGGGGATAACAATGAGCAGTTCTTC. Translated: CASSRRPGDNNEQFF.

The chain recombines TRBV5-1 with TRBJ2-3, with D possibly being TRBD1 (7 bases). The CDR3 totals 15 residues. Trimming took 4 bases from V and 2 from J, leaving 14 bases between them. Germline loops: CDR1 SGHRS, CDR2 YFSETQ. The CDR3 nucleotides are TGCGCCAGCAGCCCCACAGGGGACTCCACAGATACGCAGTATTTT. Its protein is CASSPTGDSTDTQYF. Full variable domain (outside the CDR3, taken from reference TRBV5-1 and TRBJ2-3): KAGVTQTPRYLIKTRGQQVTLSCSPISGHRSVSWYQQTPGQGLQFLFEYFSETQRNKGNFPGRFSGRQFSNSRSEMNVSTLELGDSALYLCASSPTGDSTDTQYFGPGTRLTVL.

In its sample, this clone was seen a few times. The genes are TRBV5-6 and TRBJ2-7; D may be TRBD1 (6 bases). In germline, CDR1 is SGHDT, CDR2 YYEEEE. The CDR3 spans 16 residues. The germline V and J ends were trimmed by 5 bases and 0 bases, with 18 bases remaining between them. The CDR3 here is CASRPPGVSSSYEQYF. The CDR3 bases are TGTGCCAGCAGACCTCCAGGGGTTTCGAGCTCCTACGAGCAGTACTTC.

The chain joins TRBV7-9 to TRBJ1-1, with TRBD1 identical over 8 bases. The CDR3 covers 13 residues. The ends lost 7 bases at V and 3 bases at J; junction bases unmatched: 4. Germline V gene data show CDR1 as SEHNR and CDR2 as FQNEAQ (reference sequence). CDR3 DNA sequence: TGTGCCAGCAATACAGGGGGGGACACTGAAGCTTTCTTT. This translates into CASNTGGDTEAFF. Using reference TRBV7-9 and TRBJ1-1 for the parts outside the CDR3, the full variable domain is DTGVSQNPRHKITKRGQNVTFRCDPISEHNRLYWYRQTLGQGPEFLTYFQNEAQLEKSRLLSDRFSAERPKGSFSTLEIQRTEQGDSAMYLCASNTGGDTEAFFGQGTRLTVV.

The chain combines TRBV7-2 with TRBJ2-3; D is undetermined. This CDR3 has 12 residues. From germline, CDR1 is SGHTA and CDR2 FQGNSA. Trimming pared 3 bases from V and 3 bases from J, leaving 4 bases between. DNA of the CDR3: TGTGCCAGCAGCTTTCAGACAGATACGCAGTATTTT. Encoded protein: CASSFQTDTQYF.

J is TRBJ2-1 and V is TRBV28, with 7 positions matching TRBD1. Looked up from germline, CDR1 is MDHEN and CDR2 is SYDVKM. After removal of 8 bases from V and 4 bases from J, the junction contained 8 bases not matched to a gene. The CDR3 is 14 residues long. CDR3 in amino acids: CASSRDSFYNEQFF. The DNA for the CDR3 is TGTGCCAGCTCCCGGGACAGTTTTTACAATGAGCAGTTCTTC.

DNA for the CDR3: TGCAGCGCCTTGGGGGCAGGCATGGAAGCTTTCTTT. It translates to CSALGAGMEAFF. This sequence joins TRBV29-1 and TRBJ1-1; D is possibly TRBD1 (6 bases). The CDR3 runs to 12 residues. Germline V gene data show CDR1 as SQVTM and CDR2 as ANQGSEA. V lost 7 bases to trimming and J lost 8 bases, with 17 bases between them. Full variable domain (outside the CDR3, taken from reference TRBV29-1 and TRBJ1-1): SAVISQKPSRDICQRGTSLTIQCQVDSQVTMMFWYRQQPGQSLTLIATANQGSEATYESGFVIDKFPISRPNLTFSTLTVSNMSPEDSSIYLCSALGAGMEAFFGQGTRLTVV.